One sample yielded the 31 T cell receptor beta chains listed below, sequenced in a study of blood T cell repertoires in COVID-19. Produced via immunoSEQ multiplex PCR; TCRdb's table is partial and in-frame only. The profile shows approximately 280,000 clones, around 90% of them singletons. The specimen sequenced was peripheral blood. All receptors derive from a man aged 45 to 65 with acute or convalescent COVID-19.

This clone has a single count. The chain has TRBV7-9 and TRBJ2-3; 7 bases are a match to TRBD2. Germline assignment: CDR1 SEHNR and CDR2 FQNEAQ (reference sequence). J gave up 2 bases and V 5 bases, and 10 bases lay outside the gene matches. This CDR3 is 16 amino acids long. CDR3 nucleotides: TGTGCCAGCAGCCGAACCCGGGGAGGGGACACAGATACGCAGTATTTT. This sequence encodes CASSRTRGGDTDTQYF.

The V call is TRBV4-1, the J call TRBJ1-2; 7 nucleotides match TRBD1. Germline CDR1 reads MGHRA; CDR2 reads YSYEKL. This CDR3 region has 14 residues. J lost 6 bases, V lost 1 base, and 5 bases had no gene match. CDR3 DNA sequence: TGCGCCAGCAGCCAAGGGGAAGGGGGCAATGGCTACACCTTC. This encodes CASSQGEGGNGYTF.

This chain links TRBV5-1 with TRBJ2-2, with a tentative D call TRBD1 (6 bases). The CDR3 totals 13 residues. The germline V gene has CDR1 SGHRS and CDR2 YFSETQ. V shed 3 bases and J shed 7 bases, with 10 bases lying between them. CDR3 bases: TGCGCCAGCAGCTCGGACAGTATCGGGGAGCTGTTTTTT. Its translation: CASSSDSIGELFF.

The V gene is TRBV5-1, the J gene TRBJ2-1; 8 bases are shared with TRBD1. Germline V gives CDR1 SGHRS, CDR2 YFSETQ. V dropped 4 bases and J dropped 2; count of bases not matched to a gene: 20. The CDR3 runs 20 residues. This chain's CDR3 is CASSHSPRDRSAGPYNEQFF. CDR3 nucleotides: TGCGCCAGCAGCCATTCTCCCCGGGACAGGTCGGCGGGGCCCTACAATGAGCAGTTCTTC.

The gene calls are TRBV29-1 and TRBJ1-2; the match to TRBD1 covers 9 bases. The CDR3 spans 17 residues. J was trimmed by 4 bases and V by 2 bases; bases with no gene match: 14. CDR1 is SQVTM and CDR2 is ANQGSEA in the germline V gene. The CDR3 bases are TGCAGCGTTGAATCCGGGACAGGGCCTATATTCGGCTATGGCTACACCTTC. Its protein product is CSVESGTGPIFGYGYTF. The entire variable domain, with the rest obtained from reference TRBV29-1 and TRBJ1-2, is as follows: SAVISQKPSRDICQRGTSLTIQCQVDSQVTMMFWYRQQPGQSLTLIATANQGSEATYESGFVIDKFPISRPNLTFSTLTVSNMSPEDSSIYLCSVESGTGPIFGYGYTFGSGTRLTVV.

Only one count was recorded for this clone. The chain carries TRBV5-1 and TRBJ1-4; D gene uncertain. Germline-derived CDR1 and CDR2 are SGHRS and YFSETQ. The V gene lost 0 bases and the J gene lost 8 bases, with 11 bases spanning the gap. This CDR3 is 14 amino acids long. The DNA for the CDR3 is TGCGCCAGCAGCTTGGACAGAAGGTACGAAAAACTGTTTTTT. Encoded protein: CASSLDRRYEKLFF.

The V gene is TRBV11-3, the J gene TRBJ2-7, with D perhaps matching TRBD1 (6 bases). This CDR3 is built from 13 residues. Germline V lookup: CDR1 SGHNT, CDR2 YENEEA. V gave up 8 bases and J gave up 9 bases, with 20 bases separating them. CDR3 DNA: TGTGCCAGCGGAGAGGGGGTTGGATCTCGGCAGTACTTC. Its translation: CASGEGVGSRQYF.

In DNA, the CDR3 is TGCGCCAGCAGCTCGCGAATGGGCGATGGGACCGGGGAGCTGTTTTTT. Amino acid sequence: CASSSRMGDGTGELFF. The chain links TRBV5-1 to TRBJ2-2; D call uncertain. V was cut by 3 bases and J by 5 bases, with 17 bases left in between. CDR3 length: 16 residues. Germline V gives CDR1 SGHRS, CDR2 YFSETQ.

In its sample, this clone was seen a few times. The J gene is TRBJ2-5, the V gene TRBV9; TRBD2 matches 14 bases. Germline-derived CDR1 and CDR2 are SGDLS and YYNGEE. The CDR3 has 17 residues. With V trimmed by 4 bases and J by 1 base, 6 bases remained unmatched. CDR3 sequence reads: CASSPGLAGGPQETQYF. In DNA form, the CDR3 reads TGTGCCAGCAGCCCCGGACTAGCGGGGGGACCCCAAGAGACCCAGTACTTC.

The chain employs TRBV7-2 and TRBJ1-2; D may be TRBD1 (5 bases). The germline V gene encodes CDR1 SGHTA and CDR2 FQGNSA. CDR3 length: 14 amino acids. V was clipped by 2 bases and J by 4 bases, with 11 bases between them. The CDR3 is CASSLSRTSYGYTF. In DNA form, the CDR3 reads TGTGCCAGCAGCTTATCTCGGACATCCTATGGCTACACCTTC.

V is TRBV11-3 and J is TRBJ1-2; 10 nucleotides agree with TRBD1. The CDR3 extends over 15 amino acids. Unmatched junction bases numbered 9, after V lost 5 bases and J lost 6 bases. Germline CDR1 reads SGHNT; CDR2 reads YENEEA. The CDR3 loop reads CASSPPPTGGNGYTF. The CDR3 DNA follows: TGTGCCAGCAGCCCCCCCCCGACAGGGGGCAATGGCTACACCTTC.

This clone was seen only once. CDR3 sequence: CASSGQGGRYNEQFF. CDR3 DNA: TGTGCCAGCAGCGGACAGGGTGGGAGATACAATGAGCAGTTCTTC. V and J are TRBV6-6 and TRBJ2-1, with TRBD1 identical over 8 bases. V shed 6 bases, J shed 4 bases, and the junction held 8 bases outside the gene matches. The germline V gene has CDR1 MNHNY and CDR2 SVGAGI (reference sequence). The CDR3 loop spans 15 amino acids.

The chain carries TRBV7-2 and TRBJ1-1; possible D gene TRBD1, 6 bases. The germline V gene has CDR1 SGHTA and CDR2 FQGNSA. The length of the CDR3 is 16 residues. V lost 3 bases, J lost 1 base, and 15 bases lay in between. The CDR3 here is CASSLHRVRPNTEAFF. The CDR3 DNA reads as TGTGCCAGCAGCTTGCACAGGGTCCGACCGAACACTGAAGCTTTCTTT.

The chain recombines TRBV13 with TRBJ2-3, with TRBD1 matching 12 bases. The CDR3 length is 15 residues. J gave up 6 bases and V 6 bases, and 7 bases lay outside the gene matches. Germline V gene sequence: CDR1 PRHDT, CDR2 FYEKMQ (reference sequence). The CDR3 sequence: CASSPGTGGEDTQYF. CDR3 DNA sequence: TGTGCCAGCAGTCCCGGGACAGGGGGCGAGGATACGCAGTATTTT.

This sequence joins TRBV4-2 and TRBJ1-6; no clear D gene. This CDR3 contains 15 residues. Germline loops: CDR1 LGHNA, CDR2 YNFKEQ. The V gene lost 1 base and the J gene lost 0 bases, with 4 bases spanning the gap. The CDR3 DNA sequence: TGTGCCAGCAGCCAAGGAGTCTCCTATAATTCACCCCTCCACTTT. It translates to CASSQGVSYNSPLHF.

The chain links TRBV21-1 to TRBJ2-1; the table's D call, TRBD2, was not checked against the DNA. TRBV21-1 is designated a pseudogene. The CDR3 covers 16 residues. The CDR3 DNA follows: TGTGCCAGCCCCCAGGGAGCCGGGGGGCTTCACAATGAGCAGTTCTTC. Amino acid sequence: CASPQGAGGLHNEQFF.

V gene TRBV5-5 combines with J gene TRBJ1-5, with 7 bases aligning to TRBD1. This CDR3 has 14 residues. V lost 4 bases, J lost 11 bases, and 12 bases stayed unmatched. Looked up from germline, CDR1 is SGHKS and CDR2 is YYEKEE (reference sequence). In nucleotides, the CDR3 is TGTGCCAGCAGCGCCGGACAGGCCACCCGGACCCAGCATTTT. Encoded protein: CASSAGQATRTQHF.

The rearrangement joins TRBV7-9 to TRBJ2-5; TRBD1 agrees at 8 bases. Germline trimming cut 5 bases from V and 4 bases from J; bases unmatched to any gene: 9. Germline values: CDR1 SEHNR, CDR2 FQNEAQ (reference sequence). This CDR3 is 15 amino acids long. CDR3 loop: CASSPGQGARETQYF. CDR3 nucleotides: TGTGCCAGCAGCCCCGGACAGGGAGCGAGAGAGACCCAGTACTTC.

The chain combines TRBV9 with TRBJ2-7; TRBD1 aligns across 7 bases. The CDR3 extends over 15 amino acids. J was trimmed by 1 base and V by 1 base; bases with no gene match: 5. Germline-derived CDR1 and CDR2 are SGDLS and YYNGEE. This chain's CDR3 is CASSVRQGSSYEQYF. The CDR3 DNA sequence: TGTGCCAGCAGCGTAAGACAGGGCAGTTCCTACGAGCAGTACTTC.

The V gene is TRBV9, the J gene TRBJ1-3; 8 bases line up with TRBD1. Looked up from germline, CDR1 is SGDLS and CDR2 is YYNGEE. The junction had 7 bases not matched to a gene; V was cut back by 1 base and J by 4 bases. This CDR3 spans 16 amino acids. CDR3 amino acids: CASSVQGALSGNTIYF. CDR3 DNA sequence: TGTGCCAGCAGCGTACAGGGGGCGCTATCGGGAAACACCATATATTTT.

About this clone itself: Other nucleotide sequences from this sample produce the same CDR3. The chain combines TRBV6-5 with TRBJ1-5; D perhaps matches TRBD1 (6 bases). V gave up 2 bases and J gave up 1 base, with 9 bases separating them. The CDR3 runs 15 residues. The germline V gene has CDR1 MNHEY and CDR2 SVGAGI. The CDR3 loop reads CASSYGQGSNQPQHF. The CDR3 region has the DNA TGTGCCAGCAGTTACGGTCAGGGGAGCAATCAGCCCCAGCATTTT.

CDR3 in amino acids: CAWIAQGWTEAFF. CDR3 nucleotide sequence: TGTGCCTGGATCGCTCAGGGTTGGACTGAAGCTTTCTTT. This sequence joins TRBV30 and TRBJ1-1; the D gene is possibly TRBD1 (5 bases). Looked up from germline, CDR1 is GTSNPN and CDR2 is SVGIG (reference sequence). The CDR3 contains 13 residues. The V end was cut by 4 bases, the J end by 5 bases, with 14 bases between.

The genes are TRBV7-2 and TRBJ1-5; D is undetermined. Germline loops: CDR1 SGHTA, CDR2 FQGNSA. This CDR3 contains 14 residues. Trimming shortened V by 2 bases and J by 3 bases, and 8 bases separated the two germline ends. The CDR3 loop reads CASSLQQTNQPQHF. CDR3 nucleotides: TGTGCCAGCAGCTTACAACAGACCAATCAGCCCCAGCATTTT.

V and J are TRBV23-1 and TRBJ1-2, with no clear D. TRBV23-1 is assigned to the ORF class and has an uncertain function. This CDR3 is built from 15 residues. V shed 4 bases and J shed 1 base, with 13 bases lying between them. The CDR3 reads CASSPSPRGNYGYTF. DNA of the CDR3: TGCGCCAGCAGTCCATCACCTCGGGGTAACTATGGCTACACCTTC.

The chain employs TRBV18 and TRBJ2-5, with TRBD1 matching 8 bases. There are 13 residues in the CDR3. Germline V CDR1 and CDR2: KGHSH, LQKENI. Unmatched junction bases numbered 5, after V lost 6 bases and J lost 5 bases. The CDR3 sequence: CASSSDREETQYF. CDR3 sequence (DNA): TGTGCCAGCTCGTCGGACAGGGAGGAGACCCAGTACTTC.

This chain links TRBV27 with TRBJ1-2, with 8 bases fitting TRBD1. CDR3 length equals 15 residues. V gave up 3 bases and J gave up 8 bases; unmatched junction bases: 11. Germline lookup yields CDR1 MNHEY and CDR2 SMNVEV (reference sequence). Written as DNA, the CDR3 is TGTGCCAGCAGTTTGACCCCCCAGGGGGCAGGAGGCTACACCTTC. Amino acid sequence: CASSLTPQGAGGYTF.

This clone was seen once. In DNA, the CDR3 is TGTGCCAGCAGTGAGCTGTGGCAGGTTAATTCACCCCTCCACTTT. It specifies CASSELWQVNSPLHF. This chain joins TRBV6-1 and TRBJ1-6; D not resolved. Germline CDR1 is MNHNS and CDR2 is SASEGT. The CDR3 is 15 residues long. V was shortened by 3 bases and J by 6 bases, with 12 bases between the two germline ends.

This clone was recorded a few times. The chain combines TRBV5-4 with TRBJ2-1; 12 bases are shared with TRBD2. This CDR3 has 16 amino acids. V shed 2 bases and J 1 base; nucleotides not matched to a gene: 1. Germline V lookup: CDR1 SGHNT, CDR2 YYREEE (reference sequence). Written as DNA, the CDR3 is TGTGCCAGCAGCTTCGGACTAGCGGGGTCCTACAATGAGCAGTTCTTC. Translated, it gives CASSFGLAGSYNEQFF.

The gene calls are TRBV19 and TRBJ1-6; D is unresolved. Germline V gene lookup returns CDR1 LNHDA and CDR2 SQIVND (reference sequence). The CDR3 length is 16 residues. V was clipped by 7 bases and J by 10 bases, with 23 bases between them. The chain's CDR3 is CASTYSGSKTYSPLHF. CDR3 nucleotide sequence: TGTGCCAGTACCTATTCGGGATCCAAGACGTACTCACCCCTCCACTTT.

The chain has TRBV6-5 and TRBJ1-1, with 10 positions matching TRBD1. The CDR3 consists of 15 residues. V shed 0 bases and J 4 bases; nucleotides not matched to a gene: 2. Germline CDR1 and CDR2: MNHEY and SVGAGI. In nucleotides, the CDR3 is TGTGCCAGCAGTTACTCTGGGACAGGGGTCACTGAAGCTTTCTTT. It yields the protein CASSYSGTGVTEAFF.

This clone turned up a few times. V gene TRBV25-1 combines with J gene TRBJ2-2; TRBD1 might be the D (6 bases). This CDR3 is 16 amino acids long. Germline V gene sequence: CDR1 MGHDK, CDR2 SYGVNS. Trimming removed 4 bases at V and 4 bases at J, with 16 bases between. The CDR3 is CASSVVGQGPTGELFF. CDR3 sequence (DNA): TGTGCCAGCAGTGTGGTGGGGCAGGGGCCCACCGGGGAGCTGTTTTTT.